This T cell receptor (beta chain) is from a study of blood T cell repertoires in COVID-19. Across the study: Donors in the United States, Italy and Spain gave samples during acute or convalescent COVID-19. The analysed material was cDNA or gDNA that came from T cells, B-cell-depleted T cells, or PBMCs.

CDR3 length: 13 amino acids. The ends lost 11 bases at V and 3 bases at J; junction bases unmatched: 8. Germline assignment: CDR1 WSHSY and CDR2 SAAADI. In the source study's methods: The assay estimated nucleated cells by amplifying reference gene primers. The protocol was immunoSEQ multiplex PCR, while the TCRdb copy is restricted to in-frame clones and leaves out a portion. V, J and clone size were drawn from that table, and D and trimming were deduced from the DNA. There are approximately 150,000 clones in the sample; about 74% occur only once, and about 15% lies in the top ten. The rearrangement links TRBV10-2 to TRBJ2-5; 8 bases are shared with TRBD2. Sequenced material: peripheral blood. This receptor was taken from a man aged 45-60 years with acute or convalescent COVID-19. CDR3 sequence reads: CAGAGGREETQYF. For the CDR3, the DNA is TGCGCCGGCGCGGGGGGCCGGGAAGAGACCCAGTACTTC.